The subject of this entry is one TCR beta chain. Its target is unknown. This entry comes from a study of T cells expressing NK-cell markers. Study overall: Source material for TCR beta repertoires consisted of sorted CD3+CD56+NKG2C+, CD3+CD56+NKG2C- and CD3+CD56-NKG2C+ T cells. One of eight sequenced donors was HCMV-seronegative; the other seven were seropositive. The study, taken as a whole, reports: What remained unclear was the HCMV specificity of expanded NKG2C+ T cell clones.

Reanalyzing the 5' RACE reads, TCRdb keeps one entry per CDR3 protein, without DNA. With some 460,000 distinct CDR3 sequences in the sample, the ten largest clones hold roughly 1.4%. This sequence was found in a woman between 50 and 59 years old in good health. The sequencing sample was made of blood T cells: a sorted CD56 or NKG2C T cell subset, CD4+ or CD8+ T cells, or bulk PBMC T cells (not recorded which).

This CDR3 reads CSASPTGGRRNTIYF. The gene calls are TRBV20-1 and TRBJ1-3; TCRdb reports TRBD1, a call that lacks DNA to check it against. Germline CDR1 and CDR2: DFQATT and SNEGSKA (reference sequence). The CDR3 covers 15 residues.